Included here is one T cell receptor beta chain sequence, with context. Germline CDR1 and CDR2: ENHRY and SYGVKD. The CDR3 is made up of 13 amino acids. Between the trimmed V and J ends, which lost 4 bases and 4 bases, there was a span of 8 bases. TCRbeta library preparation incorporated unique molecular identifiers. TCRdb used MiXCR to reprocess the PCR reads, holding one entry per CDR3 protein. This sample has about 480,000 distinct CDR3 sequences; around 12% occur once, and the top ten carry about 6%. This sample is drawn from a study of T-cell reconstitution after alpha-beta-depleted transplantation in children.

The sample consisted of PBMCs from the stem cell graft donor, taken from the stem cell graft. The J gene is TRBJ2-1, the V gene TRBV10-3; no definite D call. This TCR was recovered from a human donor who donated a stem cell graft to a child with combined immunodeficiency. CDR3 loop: CAISAELYNEQFF. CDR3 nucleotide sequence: TGTGCCATCAGTGCTGAACTGTACAATGAGCAGTTCTTC.